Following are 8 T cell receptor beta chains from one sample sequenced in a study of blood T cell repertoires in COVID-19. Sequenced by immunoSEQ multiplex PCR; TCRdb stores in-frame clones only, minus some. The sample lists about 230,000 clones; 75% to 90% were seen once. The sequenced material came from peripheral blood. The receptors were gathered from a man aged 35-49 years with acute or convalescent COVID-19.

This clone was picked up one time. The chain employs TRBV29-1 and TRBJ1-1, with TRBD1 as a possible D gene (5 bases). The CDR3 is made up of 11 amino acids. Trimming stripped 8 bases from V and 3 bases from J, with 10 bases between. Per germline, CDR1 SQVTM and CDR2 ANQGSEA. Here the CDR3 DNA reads TGCAGCTACCGACAGTACACTGAAGCTTTCTTT. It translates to CSYRQYTEAFF.

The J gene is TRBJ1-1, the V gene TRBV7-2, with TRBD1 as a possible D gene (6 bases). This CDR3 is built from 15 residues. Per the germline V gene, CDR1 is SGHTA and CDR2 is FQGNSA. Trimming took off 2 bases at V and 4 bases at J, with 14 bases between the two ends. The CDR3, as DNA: TGTGCCAGCAGCTTACCGGGCAGGGGAATCACTGAAGCTTTCTTT. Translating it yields CASSLPGRGITEAFF.

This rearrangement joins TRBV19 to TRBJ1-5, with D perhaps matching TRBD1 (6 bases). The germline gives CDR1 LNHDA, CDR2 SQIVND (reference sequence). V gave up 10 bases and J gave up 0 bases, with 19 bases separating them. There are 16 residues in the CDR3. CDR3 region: CATTRGGPYSNQPQHF. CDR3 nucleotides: TGTGCCACCACGCGGGGGGGGCCTTATAGCAATCAGCCCCAGCATTTT.

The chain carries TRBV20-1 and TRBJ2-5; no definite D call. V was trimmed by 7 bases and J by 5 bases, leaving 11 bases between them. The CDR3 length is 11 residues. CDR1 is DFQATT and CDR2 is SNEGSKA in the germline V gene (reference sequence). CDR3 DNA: TGCAGTGGACAAACGCACGAGACCCAGTACTTC. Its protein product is CSGQTHETQYF.

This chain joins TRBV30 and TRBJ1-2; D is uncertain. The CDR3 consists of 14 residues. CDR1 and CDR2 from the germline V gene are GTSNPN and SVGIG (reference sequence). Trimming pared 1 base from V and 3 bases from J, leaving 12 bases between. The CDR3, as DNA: TGTGCCTGGAGTGAGAGGGAGATCCACTATGGCTACACCTTC. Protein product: CAWSEREIHYGYTF. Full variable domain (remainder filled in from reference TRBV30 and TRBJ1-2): SQTIHQWPATLVQPVGSPLSLECTVEGTSNPNLYWYRQAAGRGLQLLFYSVGIGQISSEVPQNLSASRPQDRQFILSSKKLLLSDSGFYLCAWSEREIHYGYTFGSGTRLTVV.

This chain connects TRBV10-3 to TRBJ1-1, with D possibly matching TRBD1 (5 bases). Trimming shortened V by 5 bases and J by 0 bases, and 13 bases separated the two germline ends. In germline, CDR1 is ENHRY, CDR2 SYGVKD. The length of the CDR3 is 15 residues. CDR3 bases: TGTGCCATCAGTTCGGGGGGGAGAATGAACACTGAAGCTTTCTTT. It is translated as CAISSGGRMNTEAFF.

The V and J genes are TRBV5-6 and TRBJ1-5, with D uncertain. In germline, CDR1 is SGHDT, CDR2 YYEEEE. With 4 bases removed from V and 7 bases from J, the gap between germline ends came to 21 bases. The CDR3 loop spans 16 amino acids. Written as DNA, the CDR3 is TGTGCCAGCAGCCGTAATTTCGAGGCGGAGGGCCAGCCCCAGCATTTT. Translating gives CASSRNFEAEGQPQHF.

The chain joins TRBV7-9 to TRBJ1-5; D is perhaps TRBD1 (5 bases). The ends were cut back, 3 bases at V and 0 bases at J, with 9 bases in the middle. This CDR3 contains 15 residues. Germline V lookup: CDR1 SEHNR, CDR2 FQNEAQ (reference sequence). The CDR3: CASSFGGTSNQPQHF. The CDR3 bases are TGTGCCAGCAGCTTCGGGGGAACTAGCAATCAGCCCCAGCATTTT.